The present T cell receptor beta chain was sequenced within a study of blood T cell repertoires in COVID-19. Study details: The study drew acute and convalescent COVID-19 samples from the United States, Italy and Spain.

How the authors handled the data: Amplification with reference gene primers provided the estimates of nucleated cell counts. Measured with immunoSEQ multiplex PCR; TCRdb has only the in-frame clones, and not every one. V and J calls plus clone size are reproduced from that table; the DNA served to infer D and trimming. The sample comprises 250,000 to 300,000 clones, more than 75% of which are singletons, and roughly 6.7% rests with the top ten. The ends were cut back, 4 bases at V and 5 bases at J, with 14 bases in the middle. This CDR3 is built from 14 residues. Germline V gene lookup returns CDR1 MGHRA and CDR2 YSYEKL. Participant ages covered about 18 to 90 years across about 22 US areas. Exposed participants came across a COVID-19 case within 2 weeks before study entry.

The chain joins TRBV4-1 to TRBJ1-2; D might be TRBD1 (5 bases). This receptor was obtained from a woman between 45 and 60 years old who had been exposed to COVID-19. Sequencing used PBMCs or T cells enriched from blood (not recorded which). CDR3 DNA: TGCGCCAGCAGCCTGGCCGGGGGGGATTATGGCTACACCTTC. This encodes CASSLAGGDYGYTF.